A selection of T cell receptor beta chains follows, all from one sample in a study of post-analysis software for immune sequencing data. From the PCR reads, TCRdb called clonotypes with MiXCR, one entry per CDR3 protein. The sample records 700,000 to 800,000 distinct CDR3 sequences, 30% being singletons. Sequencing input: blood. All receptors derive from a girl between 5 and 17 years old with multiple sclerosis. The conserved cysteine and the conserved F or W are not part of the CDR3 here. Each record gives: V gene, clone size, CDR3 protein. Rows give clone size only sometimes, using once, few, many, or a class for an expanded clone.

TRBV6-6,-,AGSPLGPSYNEQF
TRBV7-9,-,ASSLGTSAGEQY
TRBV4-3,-,ASSPGASGLLTDTQY
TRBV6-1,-,ASTPGTSGANTDTQY
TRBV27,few,ASSLGTGGGTQY
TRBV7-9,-,ASSQRRDFNTDTQY
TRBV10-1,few,ASTRDRTTTITEAF
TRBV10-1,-,ASSEGKLAGYEQY
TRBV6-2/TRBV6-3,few,ASTPGLAGPGAKNIQY
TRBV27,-,ASWGGTEAF
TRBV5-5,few,ASSFERLQGSFNQPQH
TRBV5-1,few,ASSLAPDTGELF
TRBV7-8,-,ASSLGGNRNYGTEAF
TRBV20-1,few,SARTPGLGYEQY
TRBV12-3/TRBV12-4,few,ASSLPGRGLLQY
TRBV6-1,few,ASRSDRGQANVPT
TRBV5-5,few,ASSYLAGTVADTQY
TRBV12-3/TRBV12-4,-,ASSGTSGRTEQF
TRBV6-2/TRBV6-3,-,ASTVGQGGRF
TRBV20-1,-,SAPQTGGLWNEQY
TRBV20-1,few,SASVSPLWDRDEKLF
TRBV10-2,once,ASSRDRGTGTDTQY
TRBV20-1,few,SARVTGTAMSQY
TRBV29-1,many,SVELGHYEQY
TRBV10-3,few,AIGGTGSKSETQY
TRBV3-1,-,ASRETGIDHNEQF
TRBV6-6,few,ASSYGTSGTEQY
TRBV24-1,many,ATSDGLAGDIETQY
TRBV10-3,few,AISESGGANVLT
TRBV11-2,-,ASSALSSYNEQY
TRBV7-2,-,ASSLGAAGETQY
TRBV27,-,ASSLSVADSYNEQF
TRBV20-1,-,SATRGQDFTDTQY
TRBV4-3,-,ASSQEVHDSGANVLT
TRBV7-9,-,ASSPNSRVPRETQY
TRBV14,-,ASSQDQEQGTVTEAF
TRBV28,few,ASSSNPARPKEGYT
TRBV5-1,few,ASSFTKPDSYNEQF
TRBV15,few,ATSRSGTGASEAF
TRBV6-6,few,ASSYPRQRGYEQY
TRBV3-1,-,ASSHAGLAGGAPDTQY
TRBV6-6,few,ASRPAGGGTGNEQF
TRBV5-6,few,ASCKRVPSTDTQY
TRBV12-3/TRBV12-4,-,ASSSGEHRDNEQF
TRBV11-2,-,ASSGLLAGIDTQY
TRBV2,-,ASSVDGEAVETQY
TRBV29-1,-,GVEPQGSEPYEQY
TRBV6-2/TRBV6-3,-,ASSSSRAGPYKQF
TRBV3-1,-,ASSTRQVGQGSTDTQY
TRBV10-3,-,AISERTGVINEQY
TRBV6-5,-,ASSYGSPQETQY
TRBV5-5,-,ASSAGDYILAKNIQY
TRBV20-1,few,SATVSAGGPDEQF